This T cell receptor (beta chain) stems from a study of Ad26.COV2.S vaccination and SARS-CoV-2 variants. Background on the study: Each vaccinee took Ad26.COV2.S intramuscularly, once or twice 56 days apart.

Trimming removed 1 base from V and 7 bases from J, with 8 bases in between. The CDR3 contains 13 residues. Indicated treatment: roughly 18 received Ad26.COV2.S at low or high dose, single or two shots; five or six received placebo; per-sample allocation not given. Samples came from day 63 after the first vaccine or placebo injection. The table came from immunoSEQ multiplex PCR; TCRdb's copy has only in-frame clones and leaves some out. The repertoire includes about 330,000 clones, approximately 87% of them detected once, and around 5.5% sits in the top ten. This clonotype was obtained from a person aged 18-60 years who received the Ad26.COV2.S COVID-19 vaccine or a placebo. V is TRBV12-3 or TRBV12-4 and J is TRBJ1-5; D remains ambiguous. Sequenced here: peripheral blood, sampled in a trial of Ad26.COV2.S vaccine versus placebo. The CDR3 DNA is TGTGCCAGCAGTTTAGGGGTATCCCAGCCCCAGCATTTT. This encodes CASSLGVSQPQHF.